This T cell receptor beta chain is from a study of long-term antiretroviral therapy in people with HIV. Concerning this clone: No antigen is known for it.

An immunoSEQ assay, version v3.0, was performed at survey level. TCRdb's copy holds only in-frame clones and misses some; the assay was immunoSEQ multiplex PCR. The table lists 35,000 to 50,000 clones, approximately 86% of them singletons. Per the germline V gene, CDR1 is SGHTA and CDR2 is FQGNSA. There are 13 residues in the CDR3. Trimming pared 1 base from V and 3 bases from J, leaving 6 bases between. General study points: HIV repertoires covered narrower CDR3 length ranges than controls did. Every time point showed a repertoire led by clones expanded before ART.

The sequencing used unsorted PBMCs, collected 0.1 years before starting antiretroviral therapy. This chain joins TRBV7-2 and TRBJ1-2; D not certain. The clonotype comes from a woman aged 45-65 years with HIV. The CDR3 protein is CASSLGSDYGYTF. CDR3 nucleotide sequence: TGTGCCAGCAGCTTAGGGTCTGACTATGGCTACACCTTC.